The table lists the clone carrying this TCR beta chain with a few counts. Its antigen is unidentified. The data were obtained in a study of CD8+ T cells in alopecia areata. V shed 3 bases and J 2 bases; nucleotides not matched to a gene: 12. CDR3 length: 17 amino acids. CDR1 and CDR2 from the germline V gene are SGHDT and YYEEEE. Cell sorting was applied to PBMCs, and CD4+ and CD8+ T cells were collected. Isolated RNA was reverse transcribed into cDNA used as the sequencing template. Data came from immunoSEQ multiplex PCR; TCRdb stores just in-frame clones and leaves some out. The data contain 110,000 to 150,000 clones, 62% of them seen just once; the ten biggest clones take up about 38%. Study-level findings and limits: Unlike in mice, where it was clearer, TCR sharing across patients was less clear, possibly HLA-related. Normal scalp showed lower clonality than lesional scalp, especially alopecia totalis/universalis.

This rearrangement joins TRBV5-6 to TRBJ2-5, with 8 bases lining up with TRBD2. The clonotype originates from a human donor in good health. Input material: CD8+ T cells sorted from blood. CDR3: CASSSKRAGGIQETQYF. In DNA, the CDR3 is TGTGCCAGCAGCTCCAAACGGGCGGGAGGAATACAAGAGACCCAGTACTTC. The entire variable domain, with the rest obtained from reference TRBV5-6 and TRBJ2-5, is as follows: DAGVTQSPTHLIKTRGQQVTLRCSPKSGHDTVSWYQQALGQGPQFIFQYYEEEERQRGNFPDRFSGHQFPNYSSELNVNALLLGDSALYLCASSSKRAGGIQETQYFGPGTRLLVL.